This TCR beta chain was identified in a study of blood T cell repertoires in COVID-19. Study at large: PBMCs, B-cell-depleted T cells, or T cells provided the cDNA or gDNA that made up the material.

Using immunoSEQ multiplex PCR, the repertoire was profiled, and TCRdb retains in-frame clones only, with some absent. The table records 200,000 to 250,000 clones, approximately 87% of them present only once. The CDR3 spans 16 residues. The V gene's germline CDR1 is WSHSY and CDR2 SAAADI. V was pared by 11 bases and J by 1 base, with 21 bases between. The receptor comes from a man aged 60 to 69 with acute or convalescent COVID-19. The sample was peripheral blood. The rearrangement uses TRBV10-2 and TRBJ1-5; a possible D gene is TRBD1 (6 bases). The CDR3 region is CARPHRVTQSNQPQHF. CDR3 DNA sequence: TGCGCCCGACCTCACAGGGTTACCCAGAGCAATCAGCCCCAGCATTTT.